This T cell receptor beta chain appears in the sequencing data of a study of T cell clones after liver transplantation. Study context: TCRbeta sequencing after a pre-transplant mixed lymphocyte reaction identified graft-donor-reactive clones, later tracked in post-transplant blood.

Comment on this clone: Its antigen is undetermined.

Study results and caveats: Low donor cell numbers restricted donor-reactive repertoire measurement in a couple of subjects.

Libraries were prepared by immunoSEQ multiplex PCR; TCRdb keeps only in-frame clonotypes and omits some of them. The table lists just under 60,000 clones, around three quarters of them singletons. The sequencing here drew on CD4+ T cells from blood, taken at the roughly 16-month timepoint. The TCR sequence derives from a human patient who received a liver transplant. Some T cells may be provided by the graft donor.

CDR3 DNA sequence: TGTGCCTGGAGTGTACAGGCGCAACCCAATCAGCCCCAGCATTTT. As protein: CAWSVQAQPNQPQHF. The chain employs TRBV30 and TRBJ1-5; maybe TRBD1 (5 bases). CDR1 is GTSNPN, CDR2 SVGIG, per germline (reference sequence). CDR3 size: 15 residues. V was shortened by 0 bases and J by 3 bases, with 12 bases between the two germline ends. Based on the CDR3 plus reference TRBV30 and TRBJ1-5, the full variable domain is SQTIHQWPATLVQPVGSPLSLECTVEGTSNPNLYWYRQAAGRGLQLLFYSVGIGQISSEVPQNLSASRPQDRQFILSSKKLLLSDSGFYLCAWSVQAQPNQPQHFGDGTRLSIL.